Sequencing of this T cell receptor beta chain was carried out in a study of cytomegalovirus exposure and HLA in healthy donors. There are 17 residues in the CDR3. The trim removed 5 bases at V and 9 bases at J, leaving 15 bases unmatched. From germline, CDR1 is SGHTA and CDR2 FQGTGA. Researchers ran the PCR with 60 Vbeta and 13 Jbeta primers. Clones were sequenced by immunoSEQ multiplex PCR, and TCRdb holds only the in-frame ones, with some missing. There are some 150,000 clones in the sample; about two thirds occur only once, and 2% to 3% lies in the top ten. The sequence was collected from a woman aged 40 to 50 in good health and CMV-seronegative. Source material: PBMCs. J is TRBJ2-3 and V is TRBV7-3, with TRBD2 matching over 12 bases. The CDR3 loop reads CASSLNLAGGPIDTQYF. CDR3 nucleotide sequence: TGTGCCAGCAGCCTCAATCTAGCGGGGGGGCCCATAGACACGCAGTATTTT.